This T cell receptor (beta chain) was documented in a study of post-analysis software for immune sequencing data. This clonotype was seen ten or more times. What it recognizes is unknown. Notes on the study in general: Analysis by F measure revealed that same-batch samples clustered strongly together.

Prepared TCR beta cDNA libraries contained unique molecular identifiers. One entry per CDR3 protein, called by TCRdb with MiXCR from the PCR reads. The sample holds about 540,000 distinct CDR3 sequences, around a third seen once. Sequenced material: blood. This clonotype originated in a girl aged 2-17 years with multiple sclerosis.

The CDR3 bases are TGCAGCGTTGAAACCAGAGACAACTATGGCTACACCTTC. Its translation: CSVETRDNYGYTF. The chain uses TRBV29-1 and TRBJ1-2; D is ambiguous. This CDR3 has 13 residues. Trimming removed 2 bases from V and 2 bases from J, with 9 bases in between. From germline, CDR1 is SQVTM and CDR2 ANQGSEA. Full variable domain (rest looked up from reference TRBV29-1 and TRBJ1-2): SAVISQKPSRDICQRGTSLTIQCQVDSQVTMMFWYRQQPGQSLTLIATANQGSEATYESGFVIDKFPISRPNLTFSTLTVSNMSPEDSSIYLCSVETRDNYGYTFGSGTRLTVV.